This T cell receptor beta chain was found in a study of cytomegalovirus exposure and HLA in healthy donors (dated by TCRdb to the late 2010s). Regarding the complete study: An earlier analysis of some 600 of the donors reported over 250 Gb of sequence data and approximately 120 million unique TCR beta sequences obtained from 150 million to 200 million T cells. Approximately 330 gigabases of sequencing data and around 88 million unique TCR sequences made up an early release that covered approximately 700 HLA-typed donors. Of the roughly 410 genotyped donors, roughly 80% were placed in the genetic ancestry cluster associated with self-reported Caucasian donors. The study was designed to test whether signatures of past pathogen exposure could be identified by cataloging public T cell receptors. The study used immunosequencing to profile the T cell repertoires of about 670 subjects and linked those repertoires to cytomegalovirus serostatus. Besides the first cohort of hundreds of subjects, a separate validation cohort made up of roughly 130 different subjects was used. To predict cytomegalovirus infection status, the study combined high-throughput TCR immunosequencing, statistical association of individual TCRs with disease status, and machine learning. In a later analysis, previously published TCR beta repertoires from some 640 donors were re-analyzed and high-resolution HLA genotyping was added so that TCR occurrence patterns could be studied. In the later analysis, no new phenotypic data were used to find candidate immune exposures; instead, reliance was placed on TCR beta sequences and their occurrence across donors. In an earlier analysis of 500 to 650 of the donors, high-throughput TCR beta sequencing was used to judge whether each TCR beta V gene segment behaved as functional or pseudogenic. Donor age, sex, ethnicity and CMV serostatus were compiled alongside the repertoire data. Genome-wide SNP genotypes for about 55% of the 666 donors were used in a later genetic analysis, which treated that subset as a discovery cohort. Every repertoire in the discovery cohort had been generated on one and the same sequencing platform. HLA typing included class I and class II loci at four-digit resolution. The number of donors typed differed by locus, with 629-630 for A, B, C, DRB1 and DQB1, more than 500 for DQA1, 600 to 610 for DPA1, and under 490 for DPB1. Roughly five DR-DQ haplotypes were handled as single units for association and clustering because linkage in the cohort was strong. On average, roughly 200,000 unique TCR beta nucleotide sequences were sequenced per donor among several hundred genotyped donors of the cohort, with roughly 18% of those sequences being non-productive. The investigation overall reported the following: Because counts were too low, under 20 rarely observed V segments, including chromosome 9 orphons, were left out of the earlier analysis of a few hundred of the donors. A later analysis found that TCR association rates varied across HLA loci, with DRB1 alleles showing the most associated TCRs and HLA-C alleles the fewest. A later genetic analysis reported fewer N-insertions in productive TCRs among donors in an Asian-associated ancestry cluster than the approximately 700-donor mean. The authors suggested that the approach could potentially be extended to other disease states and immunological phenotypes. Three of the identified cytomegalovirus-associated TCR beta chains were confirmed in vitro to be specific for cytomegalovirus antigens. In a later analysis, HLA-associated TCR beta chains showed more clonal expansion and lower generation probabilities than non-associated chains that were equally common. Correlated functional status among segregating V segments might be attributable to linkage disequilibrium, but an unknown experimental factor could not be ruled out. Immune exposure information for the cohort was limited to CMV serostatus. The classifier was reported to diagnose cytomegalovirus status with high specificity and sensitivity in both the original cohort and the validation cohort. This cohort had only TCR beta chains sequenced, and the lack of alpha or paired-chain data limited which features could be detected. According to a later analysis, most CMV-associated TCR beta chains appeared to be HLA-restricted, and the HLA associations seemed to be driven largely by CMV exposure. Across donors, most TCR sequences were observed very rarely, whereas some public TCRs were present in many individuals. The study gave a list of about 170 TCR beta chains associated with cytomegalovirus. Sequencing depth was assumed to be roughly uniform across donors in the presence/absence analyses, though that assumption may not hold. A later analysis reported that several top co-occurrence clusters appeared linked to parvovirus B19, influenza, CMV and Epstein-Barr virus. A later genetic analysis associated a missense DCLRE1C variant with V-gene and J-gene trimming of TCR beta chains, and an independent cohort replicated the association. Because some donors lacked HLA typing at each locus, the association tests relied only on the typed subset. A cluster of highly shared sequence variants was judged likely to represent a technical artifact of the sequencing pipeline. A further reported finding was that TCR beta sequences accurately predicted the HLA-A and HLA-B alleles for most subjects in the first cohort. Some IMGT-functional V segments, including TRBV6-2 and TRBV6-3, could not be distinguished by the 87-base-pair reads and were therefore excluded. Assigning TCR associations to individual alleles was difficult when HLA alleles, especially DR and DQ, strongly co-occurred. Broadly in line with IMGT annotations, most TCR beta V segments showed up in productive rearrangements about 87% or about 30% of the time in an earlier analysis of several hundred of the donors. In a later analysis, around 15,000 TCR beta sequences were associated with specific HLA alleles at a false discovery rate of 0.05.

The library was prepared using the immunoSEQ multiplex PCR assay. For the multiplex PCR, a mixture combining 60 forward primers for TCR Vbeta segments and 13 reverse primers for TCR Jbeta segments was used. Amplification of the CDR3 region of rearranged TCR beta genes was performed with a multiplex PCR assay on genomic DNA. The Illumina HiSeq System was used to sequence the amplified TCR beta libraries as 87-base-pair reads. On the study's bioinformatics: In a later analysis, roughly 80 million unique TCR beta chains were counted across the roughly 610 repertoires, and roughly 10 million of these chains were shared by at least two donors. Raw reads were error-corrected and collapsed into unique sequences by a nearest-neighbor algorithm in which closely related sequences were merged to remove PCR and sequencing errors. To assign V, D and J gene segments, CDR3 sequences were aligned to IMGT reference sequences. For a sequence to be retained, at least a six-nucleotide match to both a V gene segment and a J gene segment was required. Rearrangements were classified as productive when the CDR3 lacked stop codons and remained in frame with V and J, and all other rearrangements were classified as non-productive. CDR3 was defined by IMGT convention, running from the second conserved V-encoded cysteine to the conserved J-encoded phenylalanine. In an earlier analysis of around 600 of the donors, sequences lacking an unambiguous match to a single V gene segment were excluded. An earlier analysis of around 600 of the donors classified V segments as functional when productive rearrangements were above 56.7% and as segregating when the standard deviation between donors was above 5%. A statistical classification framework was built for diagnosing cytomegalovirus status from the catalog of TCR beta chain sequences. In a later analysis, TCR nucleotide sequences were compared against IMGT/GENE-DB human TR gene sequences so that V and J genes could be assigned. A later analysis assigned CDR3 sequences and most-parsimonious VDJ recombination scenarios with the TCRdist pipeline. In a later analysis, each TCR beta chain was defined by its CDR3 amino acid sequence together with its V-gene family, and reads without a unique V-gene family were excluded. To address suspected cross-contamination and a sequencing artifact, a later analysis removed around 590 highly shared, low-generation-probability nucleotide sequences. For each public chain, a later analysis derived a clonal expansion index from normalized ranks of inferred template counts within each repertoire. A later analysis computed generation probabilities with a VDJ recombination model fitted to out-of-frame rearrangements, and checked the results against IGoR. Hypergeometric tests were used in a later analysis to score TCR-TCR, TCR-HLA and TCR-CMV co-occurrence, with a repertoire-size bias correction applied to the TCR pairs. False discovery rates were estimated in a later analysis by permuting HLA or CMV assignments 20 times. A later analysis grouped co-occurring TCRs with DBSCAN, adding TCRdist sequence similarity when clustering within HLA-allele-positive subsets. Repertoires with fewer than 30,000 or more than 120,000 public chains were left out of co-occurrence clustering, as were about five repertoires with anomalous nucleotide sharing. TCRdb mirrors the immuneACCESS table, restricted to in-frame sequences. Some clones are absent from its copies; in checked studies, under half trace to an unresolved V gene, and the reason for the others is unknown. That table gives V, J and clone size, and the DNA gave D and trimming. The sample table shows 78,000 or so clones, and about 88% are seen once. Of the sample, about 2.4% falls within the top ten clones.

From a lookup of the germline V gene (reference sequence), CDR1 and CDR2 are SGHNT and YYREEE. The CDR3 runs 18 residues from the cysteine to the phenylalanine. Only the CDR3 part of the read is kept: 54 bases, read in frame from the first base. The germline V and J ends show losses of 0 bases and 5 bases respectively, and no gene match explains 7 bases of the junction. The cohort was made up of about 670 healthy bone marrow donors. At the time of sampling, every cohort member was nominally healthy, though immune exposures that went unrecorded were likely present. The donor tested CMV seronegative and was one of the 352 seronegative cohort members. A peripheral blood sample was provided by each donor, and peripheral blood mononuclear cells were used for TCR beta sequencing. The Qiagen DNeasy Blood Extraction Kit was used to extract genomic DNA from the blood cell samples. As concerns this clone: Its antigen target is currently unknown. Base qualities were left out, and no much larger clone turns up one base away.

The receptor comes from a woman aged 50 to 60 in good health and CMV-seronegative. The rearrangement combines TRBV5-4 with TRBJ2-2; 13 central nucleotides agree with TRBD2. The sequencing input was PBMCs. DNA sequence: TGTGCCAGCAGCTTGGTGGGGGGACTAGCGGGGCGAACCGGGGAGCTGTTTTTT. It codes for CASSLVGGLAGRTGELFF.